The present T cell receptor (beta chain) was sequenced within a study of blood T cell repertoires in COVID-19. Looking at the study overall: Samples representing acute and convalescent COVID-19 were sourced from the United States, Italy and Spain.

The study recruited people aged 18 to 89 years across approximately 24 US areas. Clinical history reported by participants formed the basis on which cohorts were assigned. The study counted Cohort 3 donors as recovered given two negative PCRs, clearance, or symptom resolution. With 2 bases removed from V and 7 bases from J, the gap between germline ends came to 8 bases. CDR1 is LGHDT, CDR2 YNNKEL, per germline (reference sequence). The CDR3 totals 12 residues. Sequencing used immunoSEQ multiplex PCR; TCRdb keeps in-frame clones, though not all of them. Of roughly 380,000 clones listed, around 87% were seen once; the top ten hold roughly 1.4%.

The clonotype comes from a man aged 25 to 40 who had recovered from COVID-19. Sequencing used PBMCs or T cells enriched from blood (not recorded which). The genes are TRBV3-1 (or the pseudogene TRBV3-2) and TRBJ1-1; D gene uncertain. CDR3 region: CASSQILGEAFF. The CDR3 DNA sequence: TGTGCCAGCAGCCAAATCCTCGGTGAAGCTTTCTTT.